These T cell receptor beta chains were read from a single sample in a study of shared clonotypes between healthy human individuals. Assay used: immunoSEQ multiplex PCR; TCRdb lists only in-frame clones, some missing. The sample lists just over 2,000,000 clones; 90% to 95% were seen once. Sequenced input: naive CD4+ T cells sorted from blood. Receptors were obtained from a man between 18 and 35 years old in good health. CDR3s include the opening cysteine and the closing phenylalanine or tryptophan. Fields, in order: V gene, D gene, J gene, CDR3 protein, CDR3 DNA. The D gene is left open where the match is weak.

>TRBV14|NA|TRBJ2-7
CASSQVQGRGPYEQYF
TGTGCCAGCAGCCAAGTACAGGGGAGGGGGCCCTACGAGCAGTACTTC
>TRBV4-1|TRBD2|TRBJ2-1
CASSLRLAGMSYNEQFF
TGCGCCAGCAGCCTTCGACTAGCGGGAATGTCATACAATGAGCAGTTCTTC
>TRBV5-5|TRBD1|TRBJ2-7
CASSRGQDRSWEQYF
TGTGCCAGCAGCAGGGGACAGGATAGATCGTGGGAGCAGTACTTC
>TRBV5-1|TRBD1|TRBJ1-2
CASSPNPGQGTGYTF
TGCGCCAGCAGCCCCAATCCGGGACAGGGTACCGGCTACACCTTC
>TRBV7-7|NA|TRBJ2-5
CASSLGGSETQYF
TGTGCTAGCAGCTTAGGGGGTTCCGAGACCCAGTACTTC
>TRBV2|NA|TRBJ1-1
CASSEAEGIGGTEAFF
TGTGCCAGCAGTGAAGCGGAAGGGATTGGGGGCACTGAAGCTTTCTTT
>TRBV5-4|NA|TRBJ1-2
CASSWGAPGDYGYTF
TGTGCCAGCAGCTGGGGCGCCCCCGGGGACTATGGCTACACCTTC
>TRBV5-1|NA|TRBJ2-5
CASSTRGGETQYF
TGCGCCAGCAGCACGAGGGGCGGCGAGACCCAGTACTTC
>TRBV5-1|TRBD2|TRBJ2-7
CASSLGGLAGGREQYF
TGCGCCAGCAGCTTAGGTGGTCTAGCGGGAGGTCGCGAGCAGTACTTC
>TRBV30|TRBD2|TRBJ2-7
CAWMPGTSGYEQYF
TGTGCCTGGATGCCCGGGACTAGCGGCTACGAGCAGTACTTC
>TRBV28|NA|TRBJ2-3
CASSLRQTDTQYF
TGTGCCAGCAGTTTAAGACAAACAGATACGCAGTATTTT